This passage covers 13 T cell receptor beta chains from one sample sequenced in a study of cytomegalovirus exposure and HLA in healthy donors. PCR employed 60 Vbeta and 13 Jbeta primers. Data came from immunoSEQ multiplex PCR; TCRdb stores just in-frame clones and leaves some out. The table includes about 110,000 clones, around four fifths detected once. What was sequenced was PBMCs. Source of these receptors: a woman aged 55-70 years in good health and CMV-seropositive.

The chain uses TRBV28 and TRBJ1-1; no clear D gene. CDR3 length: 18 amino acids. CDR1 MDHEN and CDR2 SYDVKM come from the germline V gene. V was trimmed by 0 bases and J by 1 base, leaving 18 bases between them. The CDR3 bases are TGTGCCAGCAGTTTATGGGGCGAAGGACTGGGCGGGAACACTGAAGCTTTCTTT. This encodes CASSLWGEGLGGNTEAFF.

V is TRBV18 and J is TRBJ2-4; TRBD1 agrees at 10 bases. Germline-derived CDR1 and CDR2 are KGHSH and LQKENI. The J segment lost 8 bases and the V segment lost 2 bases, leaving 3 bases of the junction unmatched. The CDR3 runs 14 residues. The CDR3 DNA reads TGTGCCAGCTCACCAAGGACAGGGGGAGACATTCAGTACTTC. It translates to CASSPRTGGDIQYF.

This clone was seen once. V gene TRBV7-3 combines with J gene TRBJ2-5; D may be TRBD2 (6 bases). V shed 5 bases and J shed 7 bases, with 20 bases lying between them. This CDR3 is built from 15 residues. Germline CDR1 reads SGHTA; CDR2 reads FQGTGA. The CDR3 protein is CASSPHGAGIMTQYF. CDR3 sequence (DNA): TGTGCCAGCAGCCCACATGGGGCGGGGATTATGACCCAGTACTTC. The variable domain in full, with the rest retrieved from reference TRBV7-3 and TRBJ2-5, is GAGVSQTPSNKVTEKGKYVELRCDPISGHTALYWYRQSLGQGPEFLIYFQGTGAADDSGLPNDRFFAVRPEGSVSTLKIQRTERGDSAVYLCASSPHGAGIMTQYFGPGTRLLVL.

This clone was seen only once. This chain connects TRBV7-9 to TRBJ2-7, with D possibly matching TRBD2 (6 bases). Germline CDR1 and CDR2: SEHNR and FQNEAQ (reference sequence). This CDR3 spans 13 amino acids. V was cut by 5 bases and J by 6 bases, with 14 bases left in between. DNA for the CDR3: TGTGCCAGCAGCCCGGCCGCGGGGCGCGAGCAGTACTTC. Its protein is CASSPAAGREQYF.

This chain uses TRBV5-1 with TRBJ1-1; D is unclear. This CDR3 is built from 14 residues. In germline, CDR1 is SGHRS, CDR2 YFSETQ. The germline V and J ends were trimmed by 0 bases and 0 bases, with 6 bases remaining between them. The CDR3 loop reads CASSLGSLNTEAFF. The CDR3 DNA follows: TGCGCCAGCAGCTTGGGCAGTTTGAACACTGAAGCTTTCTTT.

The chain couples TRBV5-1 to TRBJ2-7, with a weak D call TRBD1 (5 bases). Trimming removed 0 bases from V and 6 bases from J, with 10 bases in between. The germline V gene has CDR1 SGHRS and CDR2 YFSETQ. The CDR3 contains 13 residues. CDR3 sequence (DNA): TGCGCCAGCAGCTTGGAATGGGGCGGCGAGCAGTACTTC. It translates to CASSLEWGGEQYF.

CDR3 sequence (DNA): TGTGCCAGCAGCTTGGGACAGGGCCATTGGGCCTCCTACGAGCAGTACTTC. Amino acid sequence: CASSLGQGHWASYEQYF. This chain connects TRBV5-5 to TRBJ2-7, with 7 positions matching TRBD1. Germline CDR1 is SGHKS and CDR2 is YYEKEE (reference sequence). This CDR3 spans 17 amino acids. With 0 bases clipped from V and 0 bases from J, the junction kept 9 bases outside the gene matches. The whole variable domain, remainder taken from reference TRBV5-5 and TRBJ2-7, is DAGVTQSPTHLIKTRGQQVTLRCSPISGHKSVSWYQQVLGQGPQFIFQYYEKEERGRGNFPDRFSARQFPNYSSELNVNALLLGDSALYLCASSLGQGHWASYEQYFGPGTRLTVT.

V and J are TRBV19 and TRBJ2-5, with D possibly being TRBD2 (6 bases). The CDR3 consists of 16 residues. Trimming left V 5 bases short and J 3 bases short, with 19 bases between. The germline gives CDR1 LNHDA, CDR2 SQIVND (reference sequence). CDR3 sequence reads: CASSWGLKGNKETQYF. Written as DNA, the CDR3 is TGTGCCAGTAGTTGGGGACTTAAAGGAAACAAAGAGACCCAGTACTTC.

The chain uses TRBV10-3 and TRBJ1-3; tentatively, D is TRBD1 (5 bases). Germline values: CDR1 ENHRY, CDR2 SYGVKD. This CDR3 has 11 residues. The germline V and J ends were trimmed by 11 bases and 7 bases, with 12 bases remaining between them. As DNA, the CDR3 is TGTGCCGCGGACCGGGGGAACACCATATATTTT. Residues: CAADRGNTIYF.

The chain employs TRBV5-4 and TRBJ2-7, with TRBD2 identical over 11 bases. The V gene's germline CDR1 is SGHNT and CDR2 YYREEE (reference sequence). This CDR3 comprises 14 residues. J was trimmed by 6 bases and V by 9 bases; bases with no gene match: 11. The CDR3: CATSGASGRLEQYF. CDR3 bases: TGTGCCACCAGTGGGGCTAGCGGGAGGCTCGAGCAGTACTTC.

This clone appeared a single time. The CDR3 loop reads CASSLQGNTGELFF. The CDR3 DNA sequence: TGTGCCAGCAGTTTACAGGGTAACACCGGGGAGCTGTTTTTT. The V gene is TRBV7-3, the J gene TRBJ2-2; a possible D gene is TRBD1 (6 bases). CDR1 SGHTA and CDR2 FQGTGA come from the germline V gene. The V end was cut by 6 bases, the J end by 2 bases, with 10 bases between. The CDR3 consists of 14 residues.

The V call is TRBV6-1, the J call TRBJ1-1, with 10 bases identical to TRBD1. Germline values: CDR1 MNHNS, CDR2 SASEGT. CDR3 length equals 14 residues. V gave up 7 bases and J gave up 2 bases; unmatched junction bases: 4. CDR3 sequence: CASTWDRGNTEAFF. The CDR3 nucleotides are TGTGCCAGCACTTGGGACAGGGGCAACACTGAAGCTTTCTTT.

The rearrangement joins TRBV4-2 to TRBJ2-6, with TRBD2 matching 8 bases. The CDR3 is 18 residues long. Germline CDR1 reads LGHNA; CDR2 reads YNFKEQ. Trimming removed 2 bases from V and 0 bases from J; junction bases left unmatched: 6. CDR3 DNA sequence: TGTGCCAGCAGCCAATCAAGCGGGAGACTCTCTGGGGCCAACGTCCTGACTTTC. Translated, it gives CASSQSSGRLSGANVLTF.